A single sample is the source of the 15 T cell receptor beta chains below, sequenced in a study of blood T cell repertoires in COVID-19. Clones were read by immunoSEQ multiplex PCR, and TCRdb kept only the in-frame ones, dropping some. Among 55,000 to 90,000 clones, about 88% were seen once, and the ten largest hold around 3.9%. The sequencing sample was made of peripheral blood. All receptors come from a man between 65 and 85 years old with active COVID-19.

The chain employs TRBV19 and TRBJ2-5; 7 bases match TRBD1. Germline V gene sequence: CDR1 LNHDA, CDR2 SQIVND (reference sequence). This CDR3 has 15 amino acids. Germline trimming cut 4 bases from V and 2 bases from J; bases unmatched to any gene: 7. CDR3: CASSKGDRTQETQYF. Written as DNA, the CDR3 is TGTGCCAGTAGTAAGGGGGACAGAACGCAAGAGACCCAGTACTTC.

The CDR3 sequence is CASSMATQPQHF. The CDR3 DNA reads as TGTGCCAGTAGTATGGCCACTCAGCCCCAGCATTTT. V and J are TRBV19 and TRBJ1-5; no firm D call. V gave up 3 bases and J gave up 6 bases, with 6 bases separating them. The CDR3 consists of 12 residues. Germline CDR1 is LNHDA and CDR2 is SQIVND (reference sequence).

The J gene is TRBJ2-7, the V gene TRBV2; 7 bases fit TRBD2. This CDR3 is 12 amino acids long. Losses at the gene ends were 10 bases for V and 4 bases for J; bases not matched to a gene: 7. Germline CDR1 is SNHLY and CDR2 is FYNNEI. The CDR3 is CANHGGGYEQYF. Here the CDR3 DNA reads TGTGCCAACCACGGGGGAGGGTACGAGCAGTACTTC. The full variable domain, in which reference TRBV2 and TRBJ2-7 provide the parts outside the CDR3, is EPEVTQTPSHQVTQMGQEVILRCVPISNHLYFYWYRQILGQKVEFLVSFYNNEISEKSEIFDDQFSVERPDGSNFTLKIRSTKLEDSAMYFCANHGGGYEQYFGPGTRLTVT.

The V call is TRBV4-3, the J call TRBJ2-5; tentatively, D is TRBD1 (5 bases). Looked up from germline, CDR1 is LGHNA and CDR2 is YSLEER. The CDR3 spans 15 residues. V was cut by 1 base and J by 2 bases, with 11 bases left in between. The CDR3 loop is CASSQGVGLQETQYF. Here the CDR3 DNA reads TGCGCCAGCAGCCAAGGCGTGGGGCTACAAGAGACCCAGTACTTC.

The chain's CDR3 is CASSLVVGGGETQYF. The CDR3 nucleotides are TGTGCCAGCAGCTTAGTAGTGGGAGGCGGAGAGACCCAGTACTTC. The chain couples TRBV7-2 to TRBJ2-5, with D possibly being TRBD2 (6 bases). Germline V gives CDR1 SGHTA, CDR2 FQGNSA. Trimming removed 1 base from V and 4 bases from J, with 13 bases in between. The CDR3 spans 15 residues.

Only one count was recorded for this clone. V and J are TRBV28 and TRBJ1-1; a weak D match, TRBD1 (5 bases). This CDR3 is 17 amino acids long. V lost 2 bases and J lost 3, with 19 bases in between. Germline assignment: CDR1 MDHEN and CDR2 SYDVKM. This CDR3 is CASSLVRTPGPHTEAFF. CDR3 nucleotide sequence: TGTGCCAGCAGTTTAGTCCGGACACCTGGTCCACACACTGAAGCTTTCTTT.

The genes are TRBV3-1 (or the pseudogene TRBV3-2) and TRBJ2-4; a weak D match, TRBD1 (8 bases). CDR3 length: 17 residues. The germline gives CDR1 LGHDT, CDR2 YNNKEL (reference sequence). Trimming removed 3 bases from V and 0 bases from J, with 15 bases in between. CDR3 amino acids: CASSHHRGGLAKNIQYF. The CDR3 nucleotides are TGTGCCAGCAGCCACCACAGGGGGGGGTTAGCCAAAAACATTCAGTACTTC.

This sequence joins TRBV7-9 and TRBJ2-3, with a possible D match to TRBD2 (5 bases). Trimming left V 5 bases short and J 4 bases short, with 7 bases between. There are 12 residues in the CDR3. Looked up from germline, CDR1 is SEHNR and CDR2 is FQNEAQ (reference sequence). This chain's CDR3 is CASSPEADTQYF. The CDR3 nucleotides read TGTGCCAGCAGCCCGGAGGCAGATACGCAGTATTTT.

CDR3 protein: CASSQARTSGTRADTQYF. CDR3 bases: TGCGCCAGCAGCCAAGCCCGGACTAGCGGGACCCGGGCAGATACGCAGTATTTT. The V call is TRBV4-1, the J call TRBJ2-3, with 12 nucleotides matching TRBD2. Germline V gene sequence: CDR1 MGHRA, CDR2 YSYEKL. V gave up 1 base and J gave up 4 bases; unmatched junction bases: 9. This CDR3 has 18 residues.

The V and J genes are TRBV19 and TRBJ2-7; perhaps TRBD2 as D (5 bases). V lost 9 bases to trimming and J lost 3 bases, with 9 bases between them. This CDR3 has 11 residues. Per germline, CDR1 LNHDA and CDR2 SQIVND (reference sequence). The CDR3 sequence: CASDAGYEQYF. The DNA of the CDR3 is TGTGCCAGCGACGCGGGCTACGAGCAGTACTTC.

The chain recombines TRBV27 with TRBJ2-6, with D maybe TRBD2 (6 bases). This CDR3 is built from 16 residues. V shed 7 bases and J shed 0 bases, with 13 bases lying between them. Germline CDR1 reads MNHEY; CDR2 reads SMNVEV (reference sequence). The CDR3 DNA follows: TGTGCCAGCACCCAGAGGAGGGCCTCTGGGGCCAACGTCCTGACTTTC. It specifies CASTQRRASGANVLTF.

The V gene is TRBV18, the J gene TRBJ2-3; 8 bases align to TRBD1. The CDR3 is made up of 16 amino acids. Germline V gene data show CDR1 as KGHSH and CDR2 as LQKENI. Germline trimming cut 2 bases from V and 1 base from J; bases unmatched to any gene: 5. CDR3 loop: CASSPGQGRGTDTQYF. CDR3 sequence (DNA): TGTGCCAGCTCACCAGGACAGGGTCGCGGCACAGATACGCAGTATTTT.

The genes are TRBV6-2 or TRBV6-3 and TRBJ2-2; 8 bases match TRBD1. The CDR3 is 15 residues long. Per the germline V gene, CDR1 is MNHEY and CDR2 is SVGEGT. J gave up 2 bases and V 4 bases, and 3 bases lay outside the gene matches. CDR3 bases: TGTGCCAGCAGTTGGCAGGGGGCTAACACCGGGGAGCTGTTTTTT. This codes for CASSWQGANTGELFF.

The chain employs TRBV6-5 and TRBJ1-3; D gene unclear. CDR1 MNHEY and CDR2 SVGAGI come from the germline V gene. V lost 7 bases, J lost 3 bases, and 4 bases lay in between. The CDR3 is 11 residues long. The CDR3, as DNA: TGTGCCAGCACCCATGGAAACACCATATATTTT. Encoded protein: CASTHGNTIYF.

This clone was seen once. The J gene is TRBJ1-2, the V gene TRBV11-3; tentative D call: TRBD1 (5 bases). This CDR3 has 12 amino acids. V was shortened by 5 bases and J by 5 bases, with 9 bases between the two germline ends. Germline V gene data show CDR1 as SGHNT and CDR2 as YENEEA. The CDR3 nucleotides are TGTGCCAGCAGCCCAGGGAGGTATGGCTACACCTTC. This gives the protein CASSPGRYGYTF.